The rows below give T cell receptor beta chains drawn from one sample of a study of T-cell reconstitution after alpha-beta-depleted transplantation in children. A single record per CDR3 protein comes from TCRdb applying MiXCR to the PCR reads. The sample includes a few hundred thousand distinct CDR3 sequences, roughly 16% seen only once; the top ten take roughly 27%. The sequencing here drew on PBMCs, mostly from graft donor cells, taken 360 days after TCRalphabeta/CD19-depleted stem cell transplant. These receptors originate from a boy in the first two years of life who had a stem cell transplant for Wiskott-Aldrich syndrome, so the T cells may come from the graft donor. Both conserved end residues are part of each CDR3. D genes are given only for firm matches. Rows may omit the clone size; those that give it use once, few, many or a size class.

>TRBD1|TRBJ2-3|TRBV12-3/TRBV12-4|.
TGTGCCAGCAGCTATGACAGGGGCACAGATACGCAGTATTTT
CASSYDRGTDTQYF
>.|TRBJ2-6|TRBV5-6|once
TGTGCCAGCACCCTCAACGGGGGCGCTGGGGCCAACGTCCTGACTTTC
CASTLNGGAGANVLTF
>.|TRBJ2-7|TRBV4-3|.
TGCGCCAGCAGCCAAGCGGTTAGCTACGAGCAGTACTTC
CASSQAVSYEQYF
>.|TRBJ1-2|TRBV28|.
TGTGCCAGCAGGTTAAACAGGGCCTATGGCTACACCTTC
CASRLNRAYGYTF
>TRBD1|TRBJ2-5|TRBV5-1|many
TGCGCCAGCAGCCTACCACAGGGGACGGAGACCCAGTACTTC
CASSLPQGTETQYF
>.|TRBJ2-5|TRBV7-2|few
TGTGCCAGCAGCCAACCAGGGGCAGAGACCCAGTACTTC
CASSQPGAETQYF
>TRBD1|TRBJ1-1|TRBV7-9|few
TGTGCCAGCAGCCTTAACGGACAGGGTGAAGCTTTCTTT
CASSLNGQGEAFF
>.|TRBJ2-1|TRBV4-3|.
TGCGCCAGCAGCGTTAGCCGGAGCTCCTACAATGAGCAGTTCTTC
CASSVSRSSYNEQFF
>.|TRBJ2-5|TRBV2|.
TGTGCCAGCAGTCGAGTTATGCGAGAGACCCAGTACTTC
CASSRVMRETQYF
>TRBD1|TRBJ2-5|TRBV24-1|few
TGTGCCACCAGTGATTCCAGGGGGCGGGTGACCCAGTACTTC
CATSDSRGRVTQYF
>.|TRBJ1-2|TRBV18|few
TGTGCCAGCTCACCTAGGGGGTCGGACTATGGCTACACCTTC
CASSPRGSDYGYTF
>TRBD2|TRBJ2-1|TRBV20-1|.
TGCTGTGCTAGAGATCTCAAGGGGGTGACTAGCGATTACAATGAGCAGTTCTTC
CCARDLKGVTSDYNEQFF
>.|TRBJ2-3|TRBV29-1|.
TGCAGCGTCCACCCGGGGGATACGCAGTATTTT
CSVHPGDTQYF
>.|TRBJ2-3|TRBV6-2/TRBV6-3|.
TGTGCCAGCACCGATCTGCAGTATTTT
CASTDLQYF
>.|TRBJ2-1|TRBV2|many
TGTGCCAGCAGTCCGCCACTTCCGGAGCAGTTCTTC
CASSPPLPEQFF
>.|TRBJ2-5|TRBV24-1|few
TGTGCCACCAGTGATCCCCAGGGGCGCAATCAAGAGACCCAGTACTTC
CATSDPQGRNQETQYF
>.|TRBJ2-3|TRBV12-3/TRBV12-4|many
TGTGCCAGCAGCTTACGGGGGACTAGCACAGATACGCAGTATTTT
CASSLRGTSTDTQYF
>TRBD2|TRBJ2-1|TRBV11-2|few
TGTGCCAGCAGCTTAACCCTTAGGCTAGCGGGAATCTACAATGAGCAGTTCTTC
CASSLTLRLAGIYNEQFF
>TRBD2|TRBJ2-1|TRBV6-1|.
TGTGCCAGCCACAGTAGGCCGGGAGGGCCCCTCTACTTC
CASHSRPGGPLYF
>TRBD1|TRBJ2-7|TRBV27|few
TGTGCCAGCAGTCCCCGGGACAGACTATCCTACGAGCAGTACTTC
CASSPRDRLSYEQYF
>TRBD2|TRBJ2-7|TRBV10-2|few
TGCGCCAGCAGCCAAACTCGGCTTACTAGCGGGAGCCCCTACGAGCAGTACTTC
CASSQTRLTSGSPYEQYF
>.|TRBJ1-1|TRBV29-1|few
TGCAGCGCAACAATTGCCCCGGACACTGAAGCTTTCTTT
CSATIAPDTEAFF
>.|TRBJ1-2|TRBV5-1|few
TGCGCCAGCAGCTGGGAGGGAGAACATGGCTACACCTTC
CASSWEGEHGYTF
>TRBD2|TRBJ2-1|TRBV20-1|few
TGCAGTGCTAACCGGGTGGCGGGAGGACACAATGAGCAGTTCTTC
CSANRVAGGHNEQFF
>.|TRBJ2-3|TRBV12-3/TRBV12-4|many
TGTGCCAGCAGTTTAATTGGGGTCGTAGGTACGCAGTATTTT
CASSLIGVVGTQYF
>TRBD1|TRBJ1-2|TRBV6-1|.
TGTGCCAGCAGAGCGGGACAGGGGGCCGGTAACTATGGCTACACCTTC
CASRAGQGAGNYGYTF
>TRBD2|TRBJ2-4|TRBV3-1|few
TGTGCCAGCAGCCAAGGCATCGCGCGGGGGGCCAAAAACATTCAGTACTTC
CASSQGIARGAKNIQYF
>.|TRBJ2-3|TRBV5-1|few
TGCGCCAGCAGCCCGCGGACCAAAGACTTCACAGATACGCAGTATTTT
CASSPRTKDFTDTQYF
>.|TRBJ2-5|TRBV6-5|many
TGTGCCAGCAGTCACGGGACATGGCAAGAGACCCAGTACTTC
CASSHGTWQETQYF
>TRBD1|TRBJ1-2|TRBV30|few
TGTGCCTGGAGGGGGGAGGGGGCTCTCTATGGCTACACCTTC
CAWRGEGALYGYTF
>.|TRBJ2-7|TRBV29-1|few
TGCAGCGTTGCCGGTGGCATATCCTACGAGCAGTACTTC
CSVAGGISYEQYF
>TRBD1|TRBJ2-3|TRBV5-6|few
TGTGCCAGCAGCTTCGACAGGGGAGCCACAGATACGCAGTATTTT
CASSFDRGATDTQYF
>TRBD2|TRBJ2-5|TRBV18|.
TGTGCCAGCTCAATCCTAGCGGGGGATTTTCAAGAGACCCAGTACTTC
CASSILAGDFQETQYF
>.|TRBJ1-5|TRBV6-1|few
TGTGCCAGCATCCCGGGGCGGAATCAGCCCCAGCATTTT
CASIPGRNQPQHF
>.|TRBJ1-1|TRBV5-5|.
TGTGCCAGCAGCTTGAACCCTCTTTGGAACACTGAAGCTTTCTTT
CASSLNPLWNTEAFF
>TRBD2|TRBJ2-5|TRBV4-1|.
TGCGCCAGCAGCCGAGGACTAGCGGGGCTAGAGACCCAGTACTTC
CASSRGLAGLETQYF